The 5 T cell receptor beta chains in this list originate from one sample, sequenced in a study of OX40 agonist ivuxolimab in advanced cancers. Profiled with immunoSEQ multiplex PCR; TCRdb holds only in-frame clones, not every one. The sample has around 94,000 clones; 92% are singletons. The sample was CD4+ or CD8+ T cells sorted from blood, taken in a trial of the OX40 agonist ivuxolimab. Receptors originate from an adult with an advanced solid tumor such as melanoma, head and neck, liver or kidney cancer.

The chain carries TRBV29-1 and TRBJ2-1; 10 nucleotides agree with TRBD1. The V segment lost 4 bases and the J segment 8 bases; nucleotides outside the gene matches: 8. The CDR3 is made up of 14 amino acids. From germline, CDR1 is SQVTM and CDR2 ANQGSEA. In DNA, the CDR3 is TGCAGCGTTGTTGGGACAGGGGAGGTAGATGAGCAGTTCTTC. Translated: CSVVGTGEVDEQFF.

The chain employs TRBV10-3 and TRBJ2-1; tentatively, D is TRBD1 (7 bases). The CDR3 is 17 residues long. The germline V gene encodes CDR1 ENHRY and CDR2 SYGVKD. Trimming took off 4 bases at V and 0 bases at J, with 16 bases between the two ends. DNA of the CDR3: TGTGCCATCAGTGGAGAGGGGCGGGACAGCTCCTACAATGAGCAGTTCTTC. This gives the protein CAISGEGRDSSYNEQFF.

This clone was seen a single time. The chain employs TRBV19 and TRBJ2-3, with D unresolved. Trimming removed 0 bases from V and 6 bases from J, with 10 bases in between. The germline V gene has CDR1 LNHDA and CDR2 SQIVND (reference sequence). The CDR3 is made up of 14 amino acids. DNA of the CDR3: TGTGCCAGTAGTATAGATCCTTTGTTGGATACGCAGTATTTT. Amino acid sequence: CASSIDPLLDTQYF. The complete variable domain, with remaining parts taken from reference TRBV19 and TRBJ2-3, reads DGGITQSPKYLFRKEGQNVTLSCEQNLNHDAMYWYRQDPGQGLRLIYYSQIVNDFQKGDIAEGYSVSREKKESFPLTVTSAQKNPTAFYLCASSIDPLLDTQYFGPGTRLTVL.

This chain joins TRBV5-1 and TRBJ2-3; 7 bases align to TRBD2. CDR1 and CDR2 (germline): SGHRS, YFSETQ. The CDR3 consists of 13 residues. V shed 7 bases, J shed 0 bases, and the junction held 2 bases outside the gene matches. The CDR3: CASHSGSTDTQYF. The CDR3 DNA reads as TGCGCCAGCCATAGCGGGAGCACAGATACGCAGTATTTT.

The CDR3 sequence is CASSLGDRAYEQYF. The CDR3 region has the DNA TGCGCCAGCAGCTTGGGGGACAGGGCCTACGAGCAGTACTTC. This chain uses TRBV5-1 with TRBJ2-7, with 9 bases matching TRBD1. The junction had 0 bases not matched to a gene; V was cut back by 0 bases and J by 2 bases. The CDR3 is 14 residues long. CDR1 and CDR2 from the germline V gene are SGHRS and YFSETQ.